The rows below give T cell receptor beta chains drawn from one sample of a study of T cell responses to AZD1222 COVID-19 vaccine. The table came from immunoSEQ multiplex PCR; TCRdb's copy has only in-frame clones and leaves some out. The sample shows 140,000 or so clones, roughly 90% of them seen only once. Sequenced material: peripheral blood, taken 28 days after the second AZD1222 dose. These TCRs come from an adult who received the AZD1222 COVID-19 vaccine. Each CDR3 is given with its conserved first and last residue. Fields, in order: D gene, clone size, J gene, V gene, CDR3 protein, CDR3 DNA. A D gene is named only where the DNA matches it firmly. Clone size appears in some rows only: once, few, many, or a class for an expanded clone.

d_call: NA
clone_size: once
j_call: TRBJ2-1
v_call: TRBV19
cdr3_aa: CASTLGARQYNEQFF
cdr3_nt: TGTGCCAGTACCCTCGGCGCGCGCCAATACAATGAGCAGTTCTTC

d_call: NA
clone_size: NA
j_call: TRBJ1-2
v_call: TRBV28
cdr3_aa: CASTSIAESYGYTF
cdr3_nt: TGTGCCAGCACCTCCATCGCAGAAAGCTATGGCTACACCTTC

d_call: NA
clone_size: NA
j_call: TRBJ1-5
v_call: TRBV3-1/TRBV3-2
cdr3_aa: CASSQGTHANQPQHF
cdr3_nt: TGTGCCAGCAGCCAGGGGACACACGCGAATCAGCCCCAGCATTTT

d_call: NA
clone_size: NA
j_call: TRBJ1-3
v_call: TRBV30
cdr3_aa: CAWSWWSSGNTIYF
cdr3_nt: TGTGCCTGGAGTTGGTGGAGCTCTGGAAACACCATATATTTT

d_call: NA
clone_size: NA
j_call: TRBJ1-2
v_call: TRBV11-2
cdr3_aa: CASSLGNYDRPYGYTF
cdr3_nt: TGTGCCAGCAGCTTAGGAAACTACGACAGGCCCTATGGCTACACCTTC

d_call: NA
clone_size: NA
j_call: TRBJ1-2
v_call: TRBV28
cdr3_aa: CASSSLQGRVDGYTF
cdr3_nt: TGTGCCAGCAGCTCACTACAGGGTAGGGTGGATGGCTACACCTTC

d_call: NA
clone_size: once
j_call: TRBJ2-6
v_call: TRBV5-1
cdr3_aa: CASSSSLGVGANVLTF
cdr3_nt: TGCGCCAGCAGTTCGAGTTTGGGGGTTGGGGCCAACGTCCTGACTTTC

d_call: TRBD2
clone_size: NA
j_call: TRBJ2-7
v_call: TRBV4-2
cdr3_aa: CASSQEGGGGGPSDEQYF
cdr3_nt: TGTGCCAGCAGCCAAGAAGGTGGTGGGGGAGGGCCCTCTGACGAGCAGTACTTC

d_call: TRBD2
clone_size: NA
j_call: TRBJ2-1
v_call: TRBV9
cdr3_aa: CASSASSGSGDEQFF
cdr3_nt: TGTGCCAGCAGCGCATCTAGCGGGAGCGGCGATGAGCAGTTCTTC

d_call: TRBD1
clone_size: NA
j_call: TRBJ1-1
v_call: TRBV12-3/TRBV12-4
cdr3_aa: CASSGDSAEAFF
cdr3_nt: TGTGCCAGCAGTGGGGACAGCGCTGAAGCTTTCTTT

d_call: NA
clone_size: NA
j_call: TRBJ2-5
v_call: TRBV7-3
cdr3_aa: CASSPHTQETQYF
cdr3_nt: TGTGCCAGCAGCCCTCATACCCAAGAGACCCAGTACTTC

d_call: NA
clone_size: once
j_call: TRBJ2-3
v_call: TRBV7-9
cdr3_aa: CASSSTGAADTQYF
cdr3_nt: TGTGCCAGCAGCTCAACGGGGGCCGCGGATACGCAGTATTTT

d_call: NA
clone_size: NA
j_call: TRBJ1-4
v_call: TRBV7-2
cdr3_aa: CASSSNLATNEKLFF
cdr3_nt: TGTGCCAGCAGTTCAAACCTTGCAACTAATGAAAAACTGTTTTTT

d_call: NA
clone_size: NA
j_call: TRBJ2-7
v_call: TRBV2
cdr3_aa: CARSRAGEYEQYF
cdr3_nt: TGTGCCAGATCCCGTGCAGGGGAGTACGAGCAGTACTTC

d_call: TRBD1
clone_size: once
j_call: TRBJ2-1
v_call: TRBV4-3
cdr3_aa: CASSQDQGAYNEQFF
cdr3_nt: TGCGCCAGCAGCCAAGATCAGGGGGCCTACAATGAGCAGTTCTTC

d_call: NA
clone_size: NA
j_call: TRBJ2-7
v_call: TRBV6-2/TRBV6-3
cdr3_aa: CASSLPDSLGYEQYF
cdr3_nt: TGTGCCAGCAGCCTCCCCGACAGTCTGGGCTACGAGCAGTACTTC

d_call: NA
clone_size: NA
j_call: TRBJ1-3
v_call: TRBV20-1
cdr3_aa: CSASAGNTIYF
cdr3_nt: TGCAGTGCTAGCGCTGGAAACACCATATATTTT

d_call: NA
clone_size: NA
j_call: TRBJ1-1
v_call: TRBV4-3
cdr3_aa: CASSQVETGNTEAFF
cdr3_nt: TGCGCCAGCAGCCAAGTGGAGACAGGGAACACTGAAGCTTTCTTT

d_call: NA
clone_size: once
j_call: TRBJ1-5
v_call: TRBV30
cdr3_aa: CAWMGRGGNQPQHF
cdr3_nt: TGTGCCTGGATGGGCAGGGGCGGCAATCAGCCCCAGCATTTT

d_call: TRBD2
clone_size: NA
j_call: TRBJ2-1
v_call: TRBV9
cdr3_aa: CASSVELGLADNEQFF
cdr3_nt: TGTGCCAGCAGCGTAGAGTTAGGACTAGCGGACAATGAGCAGTTCTTC

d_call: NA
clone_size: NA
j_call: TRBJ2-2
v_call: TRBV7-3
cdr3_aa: CASSFVGGELFF
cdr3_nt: TGTGCCAGCAGCTTTGTAGGGGGGGAGCTGTTTTTT

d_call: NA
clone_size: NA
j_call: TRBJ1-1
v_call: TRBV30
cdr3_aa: CAWNSGGGPMNTEAFF
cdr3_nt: TGTGCCTGGAATAGTGGCGGGGGACCCATGAACACTGAAGCTTTCTTT

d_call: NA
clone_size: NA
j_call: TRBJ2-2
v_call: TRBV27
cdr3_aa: CASSLSQSTGYYTGELFF
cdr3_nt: TGTGCCAGCAGTTTATCGCAATCGACGGGCTACTACACCGGGGAGCTGTTTTTT

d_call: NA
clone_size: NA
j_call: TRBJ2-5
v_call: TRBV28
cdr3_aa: CASSLLRQVQETQYF
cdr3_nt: TGTGCCAGCAGTTTACTTCGGCAGGTTCAAGAGACCCAGTACTTC

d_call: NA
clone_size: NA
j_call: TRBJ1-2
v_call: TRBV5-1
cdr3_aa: CASRLGAVQGIYGYTF
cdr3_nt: TGCGCCAGCAGGCTTGGAGCGGTCCAGGGAATCTATGGCTACACCTTC

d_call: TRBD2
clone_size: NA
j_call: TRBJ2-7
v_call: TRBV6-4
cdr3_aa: CASSDMASGRYEQYF
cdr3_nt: TGTGCCAGCAGTGACATGGCTAGCGGGCGATACGAGCAGTACTTC

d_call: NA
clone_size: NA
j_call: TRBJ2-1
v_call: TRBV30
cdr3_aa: CAWSGQNLYNEQFF
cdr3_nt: TGTGCCTGGAGTGGACAGAATCTCTACAATGAGCAGTTCTTC

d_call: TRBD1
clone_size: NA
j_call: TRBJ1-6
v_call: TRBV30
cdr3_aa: CAYRQGAVGALHF
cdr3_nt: TGTGCCTACCGACAGGGGGCCGTCGGGGCCCTCCACTTT

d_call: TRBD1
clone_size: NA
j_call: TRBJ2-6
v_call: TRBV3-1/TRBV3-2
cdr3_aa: CASSQTGTGSGANVLTF
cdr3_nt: TGTGCCAGCAGCCAGACCGGGACAGGATCTGGGGCCAACGTCCTGACTTTC

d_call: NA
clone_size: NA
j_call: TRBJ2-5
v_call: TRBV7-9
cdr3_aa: CASSRGAGETQYF
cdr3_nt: TGTGCCAGCAGCCGAGGGGCGGGGGAGACCCAGTACTTC

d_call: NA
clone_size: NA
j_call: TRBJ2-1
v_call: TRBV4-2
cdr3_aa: CASSRSGTSSYNEQFF
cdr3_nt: TGTGCCAGCAGCCGGTCAGGGACCTCCTCCTACAATGAGCAGTTCTTC

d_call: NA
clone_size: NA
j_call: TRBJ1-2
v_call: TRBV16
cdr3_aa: CASSQSRARYGYTF
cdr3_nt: TGTGCCAGCAGCCAATCGAGGGCCCGCTATGGCTACACCTTC

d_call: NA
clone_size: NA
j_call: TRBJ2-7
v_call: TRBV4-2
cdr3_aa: CASSQEDTSYEQYF
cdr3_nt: TGTGCCAGCAGCCAAGAGGACACCTCCTACGAGCAGTACTTC

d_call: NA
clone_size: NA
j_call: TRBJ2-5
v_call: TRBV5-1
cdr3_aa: CASSLVPSIQETQYF
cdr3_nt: TGCGCCAGCAGCTTGGTTCCCAGCATCCAAGAGACCCAGTACTTC

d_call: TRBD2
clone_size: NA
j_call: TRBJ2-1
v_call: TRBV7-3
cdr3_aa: CASSPAGGGQFF
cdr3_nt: TGTGCCAGCAGCCCAGCGGGAGGGGGGCAGTTCTTC

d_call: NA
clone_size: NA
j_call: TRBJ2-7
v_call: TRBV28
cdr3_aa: CASSQWGNPDLLHLSSYEQYF
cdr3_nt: TGTGCCAGCAGCCAATGGGGTAACCCGGACCTACTACACCTAAGCTCCTACGAGCAGTACTTC

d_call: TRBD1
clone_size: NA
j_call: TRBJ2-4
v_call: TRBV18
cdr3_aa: CASSPVFPRGTGASAAAKNIQYF
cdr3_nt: TGTGCCAGCTCACCAGTATTCCCCCGTGGGACAGGGGCCTCCGCTGCAGCCAAAAACATTCAGTACTTC

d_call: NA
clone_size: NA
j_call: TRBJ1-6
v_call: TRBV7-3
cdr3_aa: CASSHDSQVNSPLHF
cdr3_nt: TGTGCCAGCAGCCATGACAGCCAAGTTAATTCACCCCTCCACTTT

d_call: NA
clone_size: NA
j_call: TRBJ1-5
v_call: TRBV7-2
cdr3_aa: CASSLRVNQPQHF
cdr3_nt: TGTGCCAGCAGCTTGAGGGTCAATCAGCCCCAGCATTTT

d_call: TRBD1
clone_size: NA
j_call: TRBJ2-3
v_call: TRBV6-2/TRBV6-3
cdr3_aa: CASSETGSTDTQYF
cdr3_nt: TGTGCCAGCAGTGAGACAGGGTCCACAGATACGCAGTATTTT

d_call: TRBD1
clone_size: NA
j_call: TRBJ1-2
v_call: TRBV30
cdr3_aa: CASDGQGLPYGYTF
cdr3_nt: TGTGCTTCGGACGGACAGGGGCTTCCCTATGGCTACACCTTC

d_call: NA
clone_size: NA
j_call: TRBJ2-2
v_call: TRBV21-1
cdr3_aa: CASSNPGRGTGELFF
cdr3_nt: TGTGCCAGCAGCAACCCCGGGAGGGGTACCGGGGAGCTGTTTTTT

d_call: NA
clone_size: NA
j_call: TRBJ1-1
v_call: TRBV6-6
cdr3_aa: CASSYYSAGTNTEAFF
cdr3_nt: TGTGCCAGCAGTTACTACTCTGCAGGGACGAACACTGAAGCTTTCTTT

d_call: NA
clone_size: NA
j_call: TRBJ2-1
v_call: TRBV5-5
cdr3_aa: CASSLDAGSYNEQFF
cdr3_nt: TGTGCCAGCAGCTTGGATGCGGGGTCCTACAATGAGCAGTTCTTC

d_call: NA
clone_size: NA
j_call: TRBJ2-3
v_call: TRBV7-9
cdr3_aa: CASSPKVRITDTQYF
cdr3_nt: TGTGCCAGCAGCCCGAAGGTACGGATCACAGATACGCAGTATTTT

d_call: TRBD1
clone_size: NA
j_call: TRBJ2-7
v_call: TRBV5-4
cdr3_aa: CASSWGTGGSYEQYF
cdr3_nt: TGTGCCAGCAGCTGGGGGACAGGGGGTTCCTACGAGCAGTACTTC

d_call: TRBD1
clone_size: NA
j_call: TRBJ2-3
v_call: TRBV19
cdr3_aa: CASHPPPGQGTDTQYF
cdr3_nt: TGTGCCAGTCATCCACCCCCGGGACAGGGAACAGATACGCAGTATTTT

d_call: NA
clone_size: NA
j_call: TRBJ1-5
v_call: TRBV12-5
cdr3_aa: CASGLELPLRQSADQPQHF
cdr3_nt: TGTGCTAGTGGTTTGGAACTACCTCTTCGACAGTCAGCCGACCAGCCCCAGCATTTT

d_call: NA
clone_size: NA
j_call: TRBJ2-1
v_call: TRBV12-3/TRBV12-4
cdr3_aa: CASSPNYNEQFF
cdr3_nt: TGTGCCAGCAGCCCGAACTACAATGAGCAGTTCTTC

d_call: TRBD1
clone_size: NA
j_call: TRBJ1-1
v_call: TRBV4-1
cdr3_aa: CASSQEADRDWNTEAFF
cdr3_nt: TGCGCCAGCAGCCAAGAGGCAGACAGGGATTGGAACACTGAAGCTTTCTTT

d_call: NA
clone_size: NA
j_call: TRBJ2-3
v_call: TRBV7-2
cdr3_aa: CASSLGLRRGRPFTDTQYF
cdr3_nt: TGTGCCAGCAGCTTAGGCCTTAGGAGGGGGCGGCCCTTCACAGATACGCAGTATTTT

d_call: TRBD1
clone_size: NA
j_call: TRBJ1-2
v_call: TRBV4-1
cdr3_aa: CASSQDPGQGAGYGYTF
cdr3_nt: TGCGCCAGCAGCCAAGATCCGGGACAGGGGGCGGGGTATGGCTACACCTTC

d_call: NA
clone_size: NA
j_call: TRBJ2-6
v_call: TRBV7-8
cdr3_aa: CASSFEDSFSGANVLTF
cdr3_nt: TGTGCCAGCAGCTTTGAGGACAGTTTCTCTGGGGCCAACGTCCTGACTTTC

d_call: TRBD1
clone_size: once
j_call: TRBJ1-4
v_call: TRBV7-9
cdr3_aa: CASRKGQQGARANEKLFF
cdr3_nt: TGTGCCAGCAGAAAGGGGCAGCAGGGGGCGCGGGCTAATGAAAAACTGTTTTTT

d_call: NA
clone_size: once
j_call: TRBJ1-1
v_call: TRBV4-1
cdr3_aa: CASSQPPPAGAFF
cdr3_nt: TGCGCCAGCAGCCAACCTCCGCCAGCTGGAGCTTTCTTT

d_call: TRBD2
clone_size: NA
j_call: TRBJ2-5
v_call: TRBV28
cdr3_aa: CATGRSGQAGETQYF
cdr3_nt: TGTGCCACCGGGAGGTCGGGGCAGGCGGGGGAGACCCAGTACTTC

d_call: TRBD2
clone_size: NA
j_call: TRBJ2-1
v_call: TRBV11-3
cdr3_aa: CASSLVRLADNEQFF
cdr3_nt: TGTGCCAGCAGCTTAGTCCGACTAGCGGACAATGAGCAGTTCTTC

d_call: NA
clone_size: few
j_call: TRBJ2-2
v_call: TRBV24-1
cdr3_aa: CATSDNPGELFF
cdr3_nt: TGTGCCACCAGTGACAACCCCGGGGAGCTGTTTTTT

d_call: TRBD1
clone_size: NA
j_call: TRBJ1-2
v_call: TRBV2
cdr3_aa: CASSDPDRKDGYTF
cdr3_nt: TGTGCCAGCAGTGATCCGGACAGGAAGGATGGCTACACCTTC

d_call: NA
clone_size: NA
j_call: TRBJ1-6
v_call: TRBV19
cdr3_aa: CASSIQGGGNSPLHF
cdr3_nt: TGTGCCAGTAGTATCCAGGGCGGAGGGAATTCACCCCTCCACTTT